This TCR beta chain is drawn from a study of T cell changes during pregnancy in multiple sclerosis. The table came from immunoSEQ multiplex PCR; TCRdb's copy has only in-frame clones and leaves some out. Among about 80,000 clones listed, 89% were seen once. The CDR3 is 14 amino acids. V was trimmed by 5 bases and J by 0 bases, leaving 10 bases between them. Germline V lookup: CDR1 SNHLY, CDR2 FYNNEI. The chain joins TRBV2 to TRBJ1-1; TRBD1 might be the D (6 bases). The source material was peripheral blood, sampled before pregnancy. The source is a female donor with multiple sclerosis, enrolled in a pregnancy study. CDR3 coding DNA: TGTGCCAGCAGTCCGGGACACTTGAACACTGAAGCTTTCTTT. Encoded protein: CASSPGHLNTEAFF.